Below, 5 T cell receptor beta chains from the same sample are listed, as sequenced in a study of control samples from healthy donors and cancer patients. Profiled with immunoSEQ multiplex PCR; TCRdb holds only in-frame clones, not every one. The sample yields 150,000 or so clones, over 85% seen once. The sample taken for sequencing was blood. These receptors were obtained from a man between 18 and 35 years old in good health.

The chain combines TRBV5-5 with TRBJ2-1; D is tentatively TRBD1 or TRBD2 (6 bases each). This CDR3 is 12 amino acids long. Germline V CDR1 and CDR2: SGHKS, YYEKEE (reference sequence). V lost 10 bases, J lost 7 bases, and 15 bases lay in between. The CDR3 nucleotides read TGTGCCGGGGGCAGGGAGGATAATGAGCAGTTCTTC. Translating gives CAGGREDNEQFF. The full variable domain, rest sourced from reference TRBV5-5 and TRBJ2-1, is DAGVTQSPTHLIKTRGQQVTLRCSPISGHKSVSWYQQVLGQGPQFIFQYYEKEERGRGNFPDRFSARQFPNYSSELNVNALLLGDSALYLCAGGREDNEQFFGPGTRLTVL.

The chain links TRBV6-5 to TRBJ1-4, with TRBD1 as a possible D gene (5 bases). The V gene's germline CDR1 is MNHEY and CDR2 SVGAGI. Trimming shortened V by 6 bases and J by 8 bases, and 16 bases separated the two germline ends. This CDR3 has 14 residues. Written as DNA, the CDR3 is TGTGCCAGCAGCAAAAACAGGCCTGGAGAAAAACTGTTTTTT. Translation gives CASSKNRPGEKLFF.

The chain has TRBV6-6 and TRBJ1-1; D not resolved. Germline loops: CDR1 MNHNY, CDR2 SVGAGI (reference sequence). V lost 2 bases, J lost 1 base, and 5 bases lay in between. The length of the CDR3 is 13 residues. The CDR3 nucleotides read TGTGCCAGCAGTTACCGGGGGAACACTGAAGCTTTCTTT. Translated: CASSYRGNTEAFF.

The chain recombines TRBV27 with TRBJ1-6; 9 nucleotides align to TRBD1. V shed 6 bases and J 10 bases; nucleotides not matched to a gene: 7. The CDR3 has 14 residues. Per germline, CDR1 MNHEY and CDR2 SMNVEV (reference sequence). CDR3 protein: CASSPQGAMSPLHF. The CDR3 DNA reads TGTGCCAGCAGCCCACAGGGGGCCATGTCACCCCTCCACTTT.

The genes are TRBV4-3 and TRBJ2-7; 14 bases align to TRBD2. The junction had 3 bases not matched to a gene; V was cut back by 3 bases and J by 5 bases. This CDR3 region has 15 residues. From germline, CDR1 is LGHNA and CDR2 YSLEER. As DNA, the CDR3 is TGCGCCAGCAGCCAGGGACTAGCGGGAGTAAACGAGCAGTACTTC. Its translation is CASSQGLAGVNEQYF.